This record concerns one T cell receptor beta chain sequence. Some clones are missing from TCRdb's copy, which holds only in-frame ones; the method was immunoSEQ multiplex PCR. Of tens of thousands of clones in the sample, 85% to 90% are singletons; the top ten hold roughly a quarter. These data belong to a study of blood T cell repertoires in COVID-19. Study details: The cDNA or gDNA used as material had been derived from T cells, B-cell-depleted T cells, or PBMCs.

The CDR3 extends over 12 amino acids. In germline, CDR1 is LNHDA, CDR2 SQIVND (reference sequence). V lost 7 bases and J lost 4, with 7 bases in between. Sample: peripheral blood. V usage is TRBV19 and J usage is TRBJ2-2; D remains ambiguous. The sequence was obtained from a man in his 70s with COVID-19, enrolled during active disease. CDR3 nucleotides: TGTGCCAGTACCGACTCCACCGGGGAGCTGTTTTTT. Amino acids: CASTDSTGELFF.